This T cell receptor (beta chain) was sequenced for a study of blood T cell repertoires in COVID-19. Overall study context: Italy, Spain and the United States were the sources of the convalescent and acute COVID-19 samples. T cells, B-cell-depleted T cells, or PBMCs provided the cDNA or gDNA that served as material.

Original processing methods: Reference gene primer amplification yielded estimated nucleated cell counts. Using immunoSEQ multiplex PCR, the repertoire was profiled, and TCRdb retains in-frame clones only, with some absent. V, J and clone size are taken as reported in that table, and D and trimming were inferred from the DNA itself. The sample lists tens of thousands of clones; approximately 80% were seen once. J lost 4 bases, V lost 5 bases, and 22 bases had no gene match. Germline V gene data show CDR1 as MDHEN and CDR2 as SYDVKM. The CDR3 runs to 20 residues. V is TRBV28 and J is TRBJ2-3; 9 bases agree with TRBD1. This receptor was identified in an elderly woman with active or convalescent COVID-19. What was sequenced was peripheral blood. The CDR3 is CASSPSTNVPGQGTADTQYF. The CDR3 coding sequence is TGTGCCAGCAGTCCATCGACAAATGTCCCGGGACAGGGTACGGCAGATACGCAGTATTTT.